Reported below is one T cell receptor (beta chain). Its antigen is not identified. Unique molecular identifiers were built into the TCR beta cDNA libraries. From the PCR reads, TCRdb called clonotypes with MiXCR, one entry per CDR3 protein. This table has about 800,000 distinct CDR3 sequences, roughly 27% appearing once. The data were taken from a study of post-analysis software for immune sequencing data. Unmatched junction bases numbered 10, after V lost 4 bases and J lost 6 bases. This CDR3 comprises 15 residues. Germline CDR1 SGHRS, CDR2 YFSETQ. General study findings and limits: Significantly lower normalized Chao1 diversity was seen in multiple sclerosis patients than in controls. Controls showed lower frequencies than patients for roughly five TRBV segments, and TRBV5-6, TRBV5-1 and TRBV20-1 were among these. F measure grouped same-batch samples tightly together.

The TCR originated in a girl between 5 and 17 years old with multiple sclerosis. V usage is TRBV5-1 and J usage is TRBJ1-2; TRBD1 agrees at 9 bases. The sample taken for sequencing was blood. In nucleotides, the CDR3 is TGCGCCAGCAGCGGAGGGACAGGGTTGGGACATGGCTACACCTTC. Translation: CASSGGTGLGHGYTF.